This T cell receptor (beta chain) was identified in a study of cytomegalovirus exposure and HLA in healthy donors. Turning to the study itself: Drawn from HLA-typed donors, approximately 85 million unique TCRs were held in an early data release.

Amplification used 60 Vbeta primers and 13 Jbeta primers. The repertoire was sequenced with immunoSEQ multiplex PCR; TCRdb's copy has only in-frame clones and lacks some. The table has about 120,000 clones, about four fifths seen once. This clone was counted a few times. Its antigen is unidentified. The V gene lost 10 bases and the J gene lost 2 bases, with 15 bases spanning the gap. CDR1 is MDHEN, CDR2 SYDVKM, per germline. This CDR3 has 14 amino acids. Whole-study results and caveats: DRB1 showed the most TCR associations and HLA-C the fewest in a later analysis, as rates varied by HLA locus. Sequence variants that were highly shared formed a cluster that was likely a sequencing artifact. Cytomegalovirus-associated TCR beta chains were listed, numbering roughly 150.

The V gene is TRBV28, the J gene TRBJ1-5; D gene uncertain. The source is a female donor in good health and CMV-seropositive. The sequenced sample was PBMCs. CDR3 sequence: CAILRGGGNQPQHF. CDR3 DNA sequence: TGTGCCATCTTGCGGGGTGGCGGCAATCAGCCCCAGCATTTT.